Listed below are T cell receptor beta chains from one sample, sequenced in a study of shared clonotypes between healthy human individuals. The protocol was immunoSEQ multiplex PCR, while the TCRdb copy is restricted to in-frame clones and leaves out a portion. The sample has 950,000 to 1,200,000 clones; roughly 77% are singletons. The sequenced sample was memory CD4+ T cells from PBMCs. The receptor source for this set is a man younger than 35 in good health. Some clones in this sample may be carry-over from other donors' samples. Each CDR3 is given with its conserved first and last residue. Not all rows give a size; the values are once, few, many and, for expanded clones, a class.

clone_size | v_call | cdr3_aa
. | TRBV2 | CASSELGERSNTF
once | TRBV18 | CASSPTTGSDQPQHF
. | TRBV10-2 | CASSEWASDSYEQYF
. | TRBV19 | CASSIGFGQVGVDTQYF
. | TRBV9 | CASNRGLNTEAFF
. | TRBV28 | CASTEGADTQYF
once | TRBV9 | CASSATGTEGETQYF
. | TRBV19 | CASTEQGGGYTF
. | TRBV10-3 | CAISESGHTDTQYF
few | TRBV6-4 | CASSDGPGQGAGELFF
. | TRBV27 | CASMGGGNTIYF
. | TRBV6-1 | CASTNPLGDEQFF
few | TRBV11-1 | CASSPQSGDPDTQYF
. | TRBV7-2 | CASSRTGQGAYEQYF
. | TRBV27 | CASSIGGGGRNTEAFF
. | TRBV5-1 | CASSLELAGRDTQYF
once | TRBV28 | CASTDSNQPQHF
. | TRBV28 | CASSFYQYRGLFTEAFF
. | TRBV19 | CASSIGVAGATNEKLFF
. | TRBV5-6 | CASSLAGAGSSYEQYF
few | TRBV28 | CASSLTPGMTYGYTF
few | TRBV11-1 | CASSFRTDTQYF
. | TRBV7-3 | CASSPFLGGNTEAFF
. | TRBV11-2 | CASTQGGYPGELFF
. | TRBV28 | CASSPRAARTIYF
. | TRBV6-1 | CASSKNRGYTEAFF
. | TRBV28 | CASSSSTGYYGYTF
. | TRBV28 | CASSSPGRFEQFF
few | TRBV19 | CASSARPGLRSNEQFF
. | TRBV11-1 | CASSLEGWGTEAFF
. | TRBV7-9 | CASTSKQAPETQYF
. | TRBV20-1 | CSASSRYGYTF
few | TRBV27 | CASSFLGQMNNEQFF
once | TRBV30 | CACAPSGGYNEQFF
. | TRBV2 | CASTPRDVSTDTQYF
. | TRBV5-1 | CASSWYRAANTGELFF
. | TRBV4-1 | CASSQAWGADQPQHF
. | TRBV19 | CASSKTDGQGRGEAFF
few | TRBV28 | CASSLLGQGGTEAFF
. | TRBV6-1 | CASAGGGTGTFEQFF
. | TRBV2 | CASSERGSGSAGELFF